The 21 T cell receptor beta chains given below trace back to one sample, sequenced in a study of glioma-infiltrating T cells after dendritic cell vaccination. Time point of the sample: after dendritic cell vaccination, including at tumor progression/relapse. Using immunoSEQ multiplex PCR, the repertoire was profiled, and TCRdb retains in-frame clones only, with some absent. The repertoire has 90,000 to 110,000 clones, almost 90% of them found once; the top ten carry 2.5% to 3.5%. Source: blood, taken after dendritic cell vaccination. Receptor source: a human donor with glioblastoma.

This sequence joins TRBV9 and TRBJ1-1; D might be TRBD1 (5 bases). Germline assignment: CDR1 SGDLS and CDR2 YYNGEE. V shed 4 bases and J shed 4 bases, with 11 bases lying between them. This CDR3 comprises 13 residues. The CDR3 sequence: CASSLQGGTEAFF. CDR3 in DNA: TGTGCCAGCAGCCTCCAGGGCGGCACTGAAGCTTTCTTT.

The chain joins TRBV5-1 to TRBJ1-2, with 7 positions matching TRBD1. This CDR3 region has 14 residues. CDR1 is SGHRS and CDR2 is YFSETQ in the germline V gene. The V and J ends lost 4 bases and 4 bases, in that order; junction bases with no gene match: 7. The CDR3: CASSPGQTIYGYTF. Here the CDR3 DNA reads TGCGCCAGCAGCCCGGGACAGACCATCTATGGCTACACCTTC.

Concerning this clone: A junction boundary mismatches the germline segment, possibly from a read error. V gene TRBV7-7 combines with J gene TRBJ2-5; tentative D call: TRBD1 (7 bases). CDR1 is SSHAT, CDR2 FNYEAQ, per germline (reference sequence). This CDR3 contains 17 residues. The CDR3 loop reads CASSFYPRTGGEETQYF. CDR3 nucleotides: TGTGCTAGCAGCTTTTACCCCCGGACAGGAGGGGAAGAGACCCAGTACTTC. Full variable domain (outside the CDR3, taken from reference TRBV7-7 and TRBJ2-5): GAGVSQSPRYKVTKRGQDVTLRCDPISSHATLYWYQQALGQGPEFLTYFNYEAQPDKSGLPSDRFSAERPEGSISTLTIQRTEQRDSAMYRCASSFYPRTGGEETQYFGPGTRLLVL.

V and J are TRBV20-1 and TRBJ1-5; TRBD1 matches at 9 bases. With 2 bases clipped from V and 15 bases from J, the junction kept 5 bases outside the gene matches. This CDR3 has 11 amino acids. The germline gives CDR1 DFQATT, CDR2 SNEGSKA (reference sequence). In DNA, the CDR3 is TGCAGTGCTAGAACAGGGGGCTCCTTGCATTTT. Translating gives CSARTGGSLHF.

The V gene is TRBV6-1, the J gene TRBJ2-7; D uncertain. This CDR3 comprises 15 residues. CDR1 is MNHNS and CDR2 is SASEGT in the germline V gene. V lost 2 bases and J lost 0, with 11 bases in between. CDR3 sequence reads: CASSEMRSRSYEQYF. The DNA for the CDR3 is TGTGCCAGCAGTGAAATGCGGTCTCGCTCCTACGAGCAGTACTTC.

The V gene is TRBV27, the J gene TRBJ2-7, with TRBD1 identical over 7 bases. The CDR3 covers 14 residues. V was clipped by 2 bases and J by 5 bases; unmatched bases: 6. The germline V gene has CDR1 MNHEY and CDR2 SMNVEV (reference sequence). CDR3 DNA: TGTGCCAGCAGTTTACGACAGGGCCTCCACGAGCAGTACTTC. It translates to CASSLRQGLHEQYF.

The chain employs TRBV30 and TRBJ2-3; 12 bases align to TRBD2. Losses at the gene ends were 4 bases for V and 10 bases for J; bases not matched to a gene: 18. The CDR3 consists of 17 residues. CDR1 and CDR2 from the germline V gene are GTSNPN and SVGIG (reference sequence). This CDR3 is CAWTLPSASGGADAQYF. Here the CDR3 DNA reads TGTGCCTGGACCCTACCCTCGGCTAGCGGGGGGGCCGATGCGCAGTATTTT.

A word on this clone: Relative to the germline gene, one junction end is altered; a read error may explain this. This specimen includes other DNA sequences encoding the same CDR3. The chain carries TRBV6-5 and TRBJ1-6; 9 nucleotides line up with TRBD1. Germline V gives CDR1 MNHEY, CDR2 SVGAGI. The CDR3 length is 14 residues. The CDR3, as DNA: TGTGCCAGCAGGTCCGGGACAGGGAATTCCCCCCTCCACTTT. This gives the protein CASRSGTGNSPLHF.

The rearrangement uses TRBV20-1 and TRBJ2-5; D ambiguous. This CDR3 region has 11 residues. Between the trimmed V and J ends, which lost 2 bases and 5 bases, there was a span of 6 bases. Germline V gene data show CDR1 as DFQATT and CDR2 as SNEGSKA (reference sequence). The CDR3, as DNA: TGCAGTGCTAGACAAGAGGAGACCCAGTACTTC. It yields the protein CSARQEETQYF.

This clone was recorded once. V and J are TRBV9 and TRBJ1-1; TRBD1 is a possible D gene (5 bases). Germline V gives CDR1 SGDLS, CDR2 YYNGEE. Trimming shortened V by 0 bases and J by 8 bases, and 8 bases separated the two germline ends. The CDR3 length is 12 residues. The chain's CDR3 is CASSVVGGEAFF. In DNA form, the CDR3 reads TGTGCCAGCAGCGTAGTCGGGGGGGAAGCTTTCTTT. Full variable domain (remainder filled in from reference TRBV9 and TRBJ1-1): DSGVTQTPKHLITATGQRVTLRCSPRSGDLSVYWYQQSLDQGLQFLIQYYNGEERAKGNILERFSAQQFPDLHSELNLSSLELGDSALYFCASSVVGGEAFFGQGTRLTVV.

The V call is TRBV5-1, the J call TRBJ2-3, with 10 bases that match TRBD2. Germline values: CDR1 SGHRS, CDR2 YFSETQ. This CDR3 is 17 amino acids long. V lost 4 bases to trimming and J lost 6 bases; unmatched junction nucleotides: 14. The chain's CDR3 is CASSRTGETSGMDTQYF. DNA of the CDR3: TGCGCCAGCAGCCGCACTGGGGAAACTAGCGGGATGGATACGCAGTATTTT. The whole variable domain, remainder taken from reference TRBV5-1 and TRBJ2-3, is KAGVTQTPRYLIKTRGQQVTLSCSPISGHRSVSWYQQTPGQGLQFLFEYFSETQRNKGNFPGRFSGRQFSNSRSEMNVSTLELGDSALYLCASSRTGETSGMDTQYFGPGTRLTVL.

This chain joins TRBV19 and TRBJ2-7; 10 bases agree with TRBD1. The CDR3 covers 16 residues. The V gene end was trimmed by 5 bases and the J gene end by 5 bases; junction bases not matched to a gene: 12. Germline lookup yields CDR1 LNHDA and CDR2 SQIVND (reference sequence). CDR3: CASSSRATGGYNEQYF. Written as DNA, the CDR3 is TGTGCCAGTAGTTCTCGGGCGACAGGGGGCTACAACGAGCAGTACTTC.

The chain is built from TRBV27 and TRBJ1-1, with 9 bases lining up with TRBD1. Germline V lookup: CDR1 MNHEY, CDR2 SMNVEV (reference sequence). The CDR3 is 15 residues long. The J segment lost 0 bases and the V segment lost 2 bases, leaving 1 base of the junction unmatched. CDR3 loop: CASSLHRGLNTEAFF. The CDR3 DNA sequence: TGTGCCAGCAGTTTACACAGGGGGCTGAACACTGAAGCTTTCTTT.

This sequence joins TRBV19 and TRBJ1-1; 10 bases align to TRBD1. The CDR3 contains 17 residues. Germline V CDR1 and CDR2: LNHDA, SQIVND (reference sequence). V shed 1 base and J 0 bases; nucleotides not matched to a gene: 5. The CDR3 loop reads CASSIGRGQGMNTEAFF. In DNA form, the CDR3 reads TGTGCCAGTAGTATAGGGAGGGGACAGGGGATGAACACTGAAGCTTTCTTT.

Here the CDR3 DNA reads TGTGCCTCGCAGATAAGGACAGGGGGCATTTGGGGGGAGCTGTTTTTT. It yields the protein CASQIRTGGIWGELFF. The rearrangement links TRBV30 to TRBJ2-2, with TRBD1 matching over 11 bases. Germline V gene data show CDR1 as GTSNPN and CDR2 as SVGIG (reference sequence). The V segment lost 7 bases and the J segment 8 bases; nucleotides outside the gene matches: 15. The CDR3 has 16 residues.

The chain is built from TRBV18 and TRBJ2-1; TRBD2 agrees at 7 bases. The ends lost 2 bases at V and 2 bases at J; junction bases unmatched: 3. Germline V gene sequence: CDR1 KGHSH, CDR2 LQKENI. This CDR3 contains 15 residues. The CDR3 DNA is TGTGCCAGCTCACCAGCCCTAGCGGCCTACAATGAGCAGTTCTTC. It codes for CASSPALAAYNEQFF.

V gene TRBV4-1 combines with J gene TRBJ1-2, with a tentative D call TRBD1 (6 bases). This CDR3 spans 13 amino acids. The V end was cut by 0 bases, the J end by 7 bases, with 9 bases between. Germline CDR1 and CDR2: MGHRA and YSYEKL. CDR3 in DNA: TGCGCCAGCAGCCAAGAAACAGGGCTTGGCTACACCTTC. Translated, it gives CASSQETGLGYTF.

V is TRBV11-3 and J is TRBJ2-3; perhaps TRBD2 as D (5 bases). This CDR3 has 13 residues. Trimming shortened V by 7 bases and J by 6 bases, and 14 bases separated the two germline ends. Germline CDR1 SGHNT, CDR2 YENEEA. The CDR3 protein is CASIPKGEDTQYF. The CDR3 DNA reads TGTGCCAGCATTCCCAAGGGAGAGGATACGCAGTATTTT.

The chain links TRBV5-1 to TRBJ1-5, with a possible D match to TRBD1 (6 bases). The CDR3 length is 15 residues. CDR1 SGHRS and CDR2 YFSETQ come from the germline V gene. V was trimmed by 2 bases and J by 9 bases, leaving 18 bases between them. This CDR3 reads CASSLSGDRGGPQHF. In nucleotides, the CDR3 is TGCGCCAGCAGCTTAAGTGGGGACCGAGGGGGGCCCCAGCATTTT.

The J gene is TRBJ2-1, the V gene TRBV19, with TRBD2 matching 7 bases. The CDR3 loop spans 14 amino acids. Germline CDR1 LNHDA, CDR2 SQIVND (reference sequence). V lost 7 bases and J lost 2; bases outside the gene matches: 5. This CDR3 reads CASTGGGAYNEQFF. In nucleotides, the CDR3 is TGTGCCAGTACCGGCGGGGGAGCCTACAATGAGCAGTTCTTC.

V is TRBV6-1 and J is TRBJ1-5; D unresolved. The CDR3 loop spans 15 amino acids. Between the trimmed V and J ends, which lost 6 bases and 2 bases, there was a span of 14 bases. Germline V gene sequence: CDR1 MNHNS, CDR2 SASEGT. DNA of the CDR3: TGTGCCAGCAGGCACCGAATCGGTGGCAATCAGCCCCAGCATTTT. It translates to CASRHRIGGNQPQHF.